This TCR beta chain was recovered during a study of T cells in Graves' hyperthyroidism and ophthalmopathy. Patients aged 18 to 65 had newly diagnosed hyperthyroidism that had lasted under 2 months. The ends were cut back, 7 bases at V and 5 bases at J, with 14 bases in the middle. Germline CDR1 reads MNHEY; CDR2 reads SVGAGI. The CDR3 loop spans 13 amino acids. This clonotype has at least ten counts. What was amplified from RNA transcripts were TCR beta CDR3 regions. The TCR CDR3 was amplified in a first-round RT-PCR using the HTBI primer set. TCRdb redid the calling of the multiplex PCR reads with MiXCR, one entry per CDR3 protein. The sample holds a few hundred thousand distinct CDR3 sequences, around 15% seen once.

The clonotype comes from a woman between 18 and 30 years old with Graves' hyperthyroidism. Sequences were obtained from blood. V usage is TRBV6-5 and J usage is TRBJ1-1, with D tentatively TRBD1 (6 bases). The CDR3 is CASTTGSGTEAFF. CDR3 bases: TGTGCCAGCACCACAGGGTCAGGGACTGAAGCTTTCTTT.